Listed below are T cell receptor beta chains from one sample, sequenced in a study of T-cell reconstitution after alpha-beta-depleted transplantation in children. TCRdb re-called the PCR reads with MiXCR, one entry per CDR3 protein. In the table there are 55,000 to 85,000 distinct CDR3 sequences, 11% of which are singletons. This specimen consisted of PBMCs, obtained before TCRalphabeta/CD19-depleted stem cell transplant. The source of these receptors is a boy younger than 18 with acute myeloid leukemia, due to receive a stem cell transplant. CDR3s include the opening cysteine and the closing phenylalanine or tryptophan. A D gene is named only where the DNA matches it firmly. A row's size may be missing; if present it is once, few, many or a size class.

cdr3_length j_call d_call clone_size v_call cdr3_aa cdr3_nt
10 TRBJ2-1 NA many TRBV29-1 CSLRRGEQFF TGCAGCCTGCGTCGCGGTGAGCAGTTCTTC
16 TRBJ1-6 NA many TRBV10-3 CAISERESSYNSPLHF TGTGCCATCAGTGAAAGGGAGAGCTCCTATAATTCACCCCTCCACTTT
17 TRBJ2-2 NA many TRBV6-4 CASSDLGGFANTGELFF TGTGCCAGCAGTGATCTGGGCGGGTTCGCGAACACCGGGGAGCTGTTTTTT
14 TRBJ2-7 TRBD1 NA TRBV5-1 CASSTGTGSYEQYF TGCGCCAGCAGCACCGGGACAGGGTCCTACGAGCAGTACTTC
14 TRBJ2-7 TRBD1 many TRBV12-3/TRBV12-4 CASSPGTGSYEQYF TGTGCCAGCAGTCCGGGGACAGGGAGCTACGAGCAGTACTTC
17 TRBJ2-3 TRBD1 many TRBV4-1 CASSQEKDRGLSDTQYF TGCGCCAGCAGCCAAGAGAAGGACAGGGGACTGTCAGATACGCAGTATTTT
16 TRBJ2-3 TRBD2 many TRBV29-1 CSVVSIGLAVTDTQYF TGCAGCGTTGTCAGTATAGGACTAGCCGTAACAGATACGCAGTATTTT
15 TRBJ2-1 TRBD1 many TRBV10-3 CAISGGTGSYNEQFF TGTGCCATCAGTGGGGGGACAGGCTCCTACAATGAGCAGTTCTTC
14 TRBJ2-1 NA many TRBV11-2 CASSFGTESYEQFF TGTGCCAGCAGCTTCGGGACGGAGTCTTATGAGCAGTTCTTC
16 TRBJ2-3 NA many TRBV5-1 CASSLVPGSLGDTQYF TGCGCCAGCAGCTTGGTTCCAGGGAGTCTTGGAGATACGCAGTATTTT